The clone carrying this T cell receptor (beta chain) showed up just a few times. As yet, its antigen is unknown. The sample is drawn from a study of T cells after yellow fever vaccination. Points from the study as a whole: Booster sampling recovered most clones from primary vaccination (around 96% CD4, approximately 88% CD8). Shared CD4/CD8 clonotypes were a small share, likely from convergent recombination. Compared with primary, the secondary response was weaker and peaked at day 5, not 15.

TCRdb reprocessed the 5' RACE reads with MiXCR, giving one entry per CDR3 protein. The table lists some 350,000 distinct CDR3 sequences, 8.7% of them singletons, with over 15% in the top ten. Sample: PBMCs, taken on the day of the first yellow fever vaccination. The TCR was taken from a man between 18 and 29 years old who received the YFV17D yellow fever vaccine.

DNA of the CDR3: TGCGCCAGCAGCTCCGACACGTTCGGGTACGAGCAGTACTTC. Protein sequence: CASSSDTFGYEQYF. The J gene is TRBJ2-7, the V gene TRBV5-1; no reliable D call. Germline CDR1 and CDR2: SGHRS and YFSETQ. The length of the CDR3 is 14 residues. V was cut by 3 bases and J by 4 bases, with 14 bases left in between.